This entry concerns a single T cell receptor beta chain. Its specificity is unknown. Sequencing was performed with immunoSEQ multiplex PCR; in TCRdb, only in-frame clones are kept and a portion is missing. The data hold 45,000 or so clones, with about 96% observed a single time. Looked up from germline, CDR1 is MNHEY and CDR2 is SVGAGI. Trimming removed 6 bases from V and 11 bases from J, with 19 bases in between. The CDR3 has 14 amino acids. The sample comes from a study of T cells in tuberculosis. Study in general: IGRA-negative adolescents, IGRA-positive adolescents with latent tuberculosis and adults with active tuberculosis formed this South African cohort.

Regarding the study as a whole: GMM-specific TCRs were nearer to active tuberculosis alpha repertoires, suggesting expansion. Active tuberculosis patients had shorter CDR3-alpha; the beta difference was nonsignificant.

The specimen was PBMCs. This sequence originates from a donor aged 10 to 29 with latent tuberculosis or without tuberculosis infection. This rearrangement joins TRBV6-5 to TRBJ1-4; no firm D call. The CDR3 DNA reads TGTGCCAGCAGCCTCGACGCGGCTGCACGGAAACTGTTTTTT. Amino acids: CASSLDAAARKLFF.